The 27 T cell receptor beta chains reported below all come from one sample, sequenced in a study of vaccination and CD4 T cells after COVID-19. These receptors' targets are unknown. The sample's treatment: approximately 11-day PBMC culture with coronavirus spike peptide pools or control peptides (ViraFEST assay). With the Oncomine TCR Beta short-read assay, DNA from cultured CD4+ T cells was sequenced. TCRdb called the PCR reads again in MiXCR, with one record for every CDR3 protein. The data contain under 20,000 distinct CDR3 sequences, 72% of them singletons. The material sequenced was CD4+ T cells from blood, cultured in vitro. These receptors were taken from a human donor who had recovered from COVID-19.

The chain combines TRBV7-2 with TRBJ1-2, with TRBD1 as a possible D gene (6 bases). Germline CDR1 and CDR2: SGHTA and FQGNSA. CDR3 size: 12 residues. Trimming took off 6 bases at V and 6 bases at J, with 11 bases between the two ends. Here the CDR3 DNA reads TGTGCCAGCAGGATAAACAGGGATGGCTACACCTTC. The encoded protein is CASRINRDGYTF.

The rearrangement links TRBV20-1 to TRBJ2-7; no firm D call. Germline lookup yields CDR1 DFQATT and CDR2 SNEGSKA (reference sequence). The CDR3 is 13 residues long. V gave up 7 bases and J gave up 0 bases, with 13 bases separating them. For the CDR3, the DNA is TGCAGTGTGGCGACCAGGAGCTCCTACGAGCAGTACTTC. This sequence encodes CSVATRSSYEQYF.

V usage is TRBV28 and J usage is TRBJ1-1; D gene uncertain. The CDR3 sequence is 12 residues long. The V and J ends lost 2 bases and 10 bases respectively, with 11 bases between them. Looked up from germline, CDR1 is MDHEN and CDR2 is SYDVKM. The CDR3 nucleotides read TGTGCCAGCAGTTTAGTGGATAGGCCAGCTTTCTTT. Its protein is CASSLVDRPAFF. The whole variable domain, filled in from reference TRBV28 and TRBJ1-1, reads DVKVTQSSRYLVKRTGEKVFLECVQDMDHENMFWYRQDPGLGLRLIYFSYDVKMKEKGDIPEGYSVSREKKERFSLILESASTNQTSMYLCASSLVDRPAFFGQGTRLTVV.

This clonotype occurred once. This chain links TRBV18 with TRBJ1-5, with 11 positions matching TRBD1. This CDR3 is built from 15 residues. V lost 4 bases and J lost 7; bases outside the gene matches: 6. Germline CDR1 and CDR2: KGHSH and LQKENI. This CDR3 is CASSLPGTGGQPQHF. For the CDR3, the DNA is TGTGCCAGCTCACTACCAGGGACAGGGGGGCAGCCCCAGCATTTT.

The rearrangement joins TRBV20-1 to TRBJ1-2; 7 bases align to TRBD1. The CDR3 covers 12 residues. Germline CDR1 reads DFQATT; CDR2 reads SNEGSKA (reference sequence). The CDR3 reads CSQDRVLLGYTF. CDR3 bases: TGCAGCCAAGACAGGGTATTGCTTGGCTACACCTTC.

This rearrangement joins TRBV20-1 to TRBJ2-7; 10 bases align to TRBD2. The CDR3 length is 13 residues. Trimming cost V 5 bases and J 6 bases; bases outside gene matches: 7. Germline V CDR1 and CDR2: DFQATT, SNEGSKA (reference sequence). The CDR3 loop reads CSARTSGLSEQYF. CDR3 in DNA: TGCAGTGCTCGGACTAGCGGCTTAAGCGAGCAGTACTTC.

J is TRBJ2-1 and V is TRBV6-5, with a weak D call TRBD1 (5 bases). This CDR3 is built from 17 residues. CDR1 is MNHEY, CDR2 SVGAGI, per germline. Trimming left V 0 bases short and J 2 bases short, with 14 bases between. CDR3: CASSYSTPRVAYNEQFF. CDR3 sequence (DNA): TGTGCCAGCAGTTACTCGACACCCAGGGTGGCCTACAATGAGCAGTTCTTC.

CDR3 sequence: CASSLTGVNEQFF. CDR3 DNA: TGTGCCAGCAGCTTGACAGGGGTCAATGAGCAGTTCTTC. The chain has TRBV7-9 and TRBJ2-1; TRBD1 agrees at 8 bases. The length of the CDR3 is 13 residues. With 3 bases clipped from V and 6 bases from J, the junction kept 1 base outside the gene matches. The germline V gene has CDR1 SEHNR and CDR2 FQNEAQ (reference sequence).

The genes are TRBV20-1 and TRBJ2-3; TRBD2 aligns across 10 bases. Looked up from germline, CDR1 is DFQATT and CDR2 is SNEGSKA (reference sequence). The CDR3 totals 14 residues. Trimming cost V 7 bases and J 4 bases; bases outside gene matches: 8. The CDR3 DNA reads TGCAGTGGGCCGAAGCGGGAGGGCCCAGATACGCAGTATTTT. Translation: CSGPKREGPDTQYF.

The chain uses TRBV20-1 and TRBJ2-7; D tentatively fits TRBD1 or TRBD2 (5 bases each). Trimming removed 1 base at V and 5 bases at J, with 9 bases between. From germline, CDR1 is DFQATT and CDR2 SNEGSKA (reference sequence). The CDR3 extends over 12 amino acids. CDR3: CSARGGGNEQYF. The CDR3 bases are TGCAGTGCTAGAGGTGGGGGTAACGAGCAGTACTTC.

This clonotype was found once. This chain connects TRBV6-1 to TRBJ1-1, with D perhaps TRBD1 (5 bases). Germline CDR1 is MNHNS and CDR2 is SASEGT. The CDR3 is made up of 13 amino acids. Trimming stripped 5 bases from V and 0 bases from J, with 7 bases between. The CDR3 loop reads CASSRQMNTEAFF. Written as DNA, the CDR3 is TGTGCCAGCAGTCGACAGATGAACACTGAAGCTTTCTTT.

V and J are TRBV7-2 and TRBJ2-3; TRBD2 matches 7 bases. The V segment lost 4 bases and the J segment 11 bases; nucleotides outside the gene matches: 6. This CDR3 spans 12 amino acids. Germline CDR1 and CDR2: SGHTA and FQGNSA. The CDR3 sequence is CASSSPGGRQYF. The CDR3 DNA reads as TGTGCCAGCAGCTCCCCCGGCGGGAGGCAGTATTTT.

This clonotype has a handful of counts. CDR3 DNA sequence: TGTGCCAGCACCCCCCGCGCCGTGACAACTATCAATTCACCCCTCCACTTT. It codes for CASTPRAVTTINSPLHF. This chain links TRBV12-3 or TRBV12-4 with TRBJ1-6; D not certain. The ends were cut back, 7 bases at V and 7 bases at J, with 23 bases in the middle. The length of the CDR3 is 17 residues.

The V gene is TRBV5-1, the J gene TRBJ2-3; D is possibly TRBD2 (6 bases). The germline V gene has CDR1 SGHRS and CDR2 YFSETQ. V was shortened by 7 bases and J by 1 base, with 7 bases between the two germline ends. The CDR3 contains 12 residues. The CDR3 DNA reads TGCGCCAGCTCGGGGGGCACAGATACGCAGTATTTT. It translates to CASSGGTDTQYF.

The chain links TRBV6-1 to TRBJ1-6; weak D call: TRBD1 (6 bases). Trimming shortened V by 6 bases and J by 9 bases, and 15 bases separated the two germline ends. The germline V gene encodes CDR1 MNHNS and CDR2 SASEGT. The CDR3 spans 14 residues. The CDR3 DNA sequence: TGTGCCAGCAGCTCGCAGGGACAATCTTCACCCCTCCACTTT. Protein sequence: CASSSQGQSSPLHF.

The V and J genes are TRBV20-1 and TRBJ1-5, with D possibly being TRBD1 (6 bases). Germline V gene sequence: CDR1 DFQATT, CDR2 SNEGSKA (reference sequence). The CDR3 spans 13 residues. Between the trimmed V and J ends, which lost 6 bases and 6 bases, there was a span of 15 bases. The CDR3 region has the DNA TGCAGTGCCAACTCTGGGGGGGCTCAGCCCCAGCATTTT. Protein sequence: CSANSGGAQPQHF.

This clonotype was detected only a few times. The chain has TRBV24-1 and TRBJ2-7; 8 bases fit TRBD1. Per the germline V gene, CDR1 is KGHDR and CDR2 is SFDVKD. The CDR3 totals 16 residues. J gave up 5 bases and V 3 bases, and 11 bases lay outside the gene matches. CDR3 bases: TGTGCCACCAGTGATCCCGTCGGACAGGGAGCCGACGAGCAGTACTTC. As protein: CATSDPVGQGADEQYF.

This chain joins TRBV14 and TRBJ1-1; D is possibly TRBD1 (5 bases). Deletions cut 3 bases from V and 0 bases from J, with 17 bases between. The CDR3 runs to 17 residues. Germline V gene data show CDR1 as SGHDN and CDR2 as FVKESK. CDR3 sequence reads: CASSHGKTALMNTEAFF. CDR3 in DNA: TGTGCCAGCAGCCATGGAAAGACAGCGCTCATGAACACTGAAGCTTTCTTT.

CDR3 loop: CASSRDSSSQSQHF. CDR3 DNA sequence: TGTGCCAGCAGCCGCGACAGTAGTAGTCAATCCCAGCATTTT. The V gene is TRBV7-2, the J gene TRBJ1-5; D may be TRBD1 (5 bases). V gave up 5 bases and J gave up 11 bases, with 19 bases separating them. This CDR3 is 14 amino acids long. Germline values: CDR1 SGHTA, CDR2 FQGNSA. Complete variable domain (other parts from reference TRBV7-2 and TRBJ1-5): GAGVSQSPSNKVTEKGKDVELRCDPISGHTALYWYRQSLGQGLEFLIYFQGNSAPDKSGLPSDRFSAERTGGSVSTLTIQRTQQEDSAVYLCASSRDSSSQSQHFGDGTRLSIL.

The chain has TRBV24-1 and TRBJ1-2; D possibly corresponds to TRBD1 (5 bases). Deletions cut 5 bases from V and 4 bases from J, with 13 bases between. The germline V gene encodes CDR1 KGHDR and CDR2 SFDVKD. This CDR3 comprises 14 residues. The DNA of the CDR3 is TGTGCCACCAGTGCCCGCCAGGGAACCTATGGCTACACCTTC. Its protein is CATSARQGTYGYTF.

J is TRBJ2-2 and V is TRBV18; the match to TRBD1 covers 7 bases. V lost 4 bases, J lost 5 bases, and 4 bases stayed unmatched. The CDR3 covers 14 residues. CDR1 is KGHSH, CDR2 LQKENI, per germline. The DNA of the CDR3 is TGTGCCAGCTCACAACAGACAGGGACCGGGGAGCTGTTTTTT. It encodes CASSQQTGTGELFF.

This rearrangement joins TRBV6-2 or TRBV6-3 to TRBJ2-1; possibly TRBD2 for D (6 bases). The V and J ends lost 5 bases and 4 bases respectively, with 18 bases between them. Germline CDR1 and CDR2: MNHEY and SVGEGT. The CDR3 length is 16 residues. CDR3 protein: CASSDRGTYPYNEQFF. Written as DNA, the CDR3 is TGTGCCAGCAGTGACCGGGGGACCTACCCGTACAATGAGCAGTTCTTC.

The CDR3 region is CASSLDRTGNYTF. CDR3 DNA sequence: TGTGCCAGCAGCTTAGATCGAACAGGGAACTACACCTTC. The chain employs TRBV11-2 and TRBJ1-2, with a weak D call TRBD1 (6 bases). Germline assignment: CDR1 SGHAT and CDR2 FQNNGV. V was clipped by 0 bases and J by 10 bases, with 12 bases between them. CDR3 size: 13 residues.

This chain uses TRBV24-1 with TRBJ2-7; D remains ambiguous. Germline CDR1 KGHDR, CDR2 SFDVKD. V was clipped by 0 bases and J by 4 bases, with 6 bases between them. CDR3 length: 13 amino acids. Here the CDR3 reads CATSDLMGYEQYF. The CDR3, as DNA: TGTGCCACCAGTGATTTGATGGGTTACGAGCAGTACTTC.

The rearrangement uses TRBV10-3 and TRBJ2-1; 9 nucleotides match TRBD2. Germline V gene data show CDR1 as ENHRY and CDR2 as SYGVKD. The CDR3 loop spans 14 amino acids. The trim removed 7 bases at V and 13 bases at J, leaving 14 bases unmatched. DNA of the CDR3: TGTGCCATCACCGGGGGGGTAGCGGGAGAGGCTCAGTTCTTC. It codes for CAITGGVAGEAQFF.

This clonotype has more than one count but fewer than ten. V and J are TRBV7-2 and TRBJ2-4, with D perhaps TRBD2 (7 bases). The CDR3 has 14 amino acids. Germline CDR1 reads SGHTA; CDR2 reads FQGNSA. V shed 1 base and J shed 9 bases, with 13 bases lying between them. CDR3: CASSLVLRGGIQYF. The CDR3 nucleotides are TGTGCCAGCAGCTTAGTCCTGAGGGGGGGCATTCAGTACTTC.

This clonotype came up a few times. The chain has TRBV7-2 and TRBJ2-2; no clear D gene. The CDR3 length is 14 residues. The V end lost 3 bases, the J end lost 3 bases, and 8 bases lay between the germline ends. The germline CDR1 and CDR2 sequences are SGHTA and FQGNSA. The CDR3 reads CASSLLGDTGELFF. The CDR3 bases are TGTGCCAGCAGCTTGCTTGGCGACACCGGGGAGCTGTTTTTT.